This TCR beta chain was found in a study of cytomegalovirus exposure and HLA in healthy donors. Study results and limitations: A later analysis associated 16,951 TCR beta sequences with HLA alleles at a 0.05 false discovery rate. The study recorded about 150 TCR beta chains that were cytomegalovirus-associated. Earlier results showed most TCR beta V segments being productive about 90% or about 30% of the time.

The PCR had 60 Vbeta and 13 Jbeta primers. Original data processing: An analysis that came later counted 80 million or so unique TCR beta chains, approximately 12 million shared. Sequencing used immunoSEQ multiplex PCR; TCRdb keeps in-frame clones, though not all of them. V and J calls and clone size are copied from that table; D and trimming were computed from the DNA. Here the sample spans about 130,000 clones, 81% being singletons. In regard to this clone: The antigen is unknown.

Looked up from germline, CDR1 is SGHDN and CDR2 is FVKESK. V was clipped by 1 base and J by 3 bases, with 19 bases between them. The CDR3 contains 17 residues. The sequence was collected from a man aged 18 to 30 in good health and CMV-seronegative. The J gene is TRBJ2-7, the V gene TRBV14; TRBD2 might be the D (6 bases). Sequencing was done on a sample of PBMCs. CDR3 in amino acids: CASSQGRGRGAGYEQYF. The CDR3 region has the DNA TGTGCCAGCAGCCAAGGGAGGGGCCGGGGAGCCGGCTACGAGCAGTACTTC.